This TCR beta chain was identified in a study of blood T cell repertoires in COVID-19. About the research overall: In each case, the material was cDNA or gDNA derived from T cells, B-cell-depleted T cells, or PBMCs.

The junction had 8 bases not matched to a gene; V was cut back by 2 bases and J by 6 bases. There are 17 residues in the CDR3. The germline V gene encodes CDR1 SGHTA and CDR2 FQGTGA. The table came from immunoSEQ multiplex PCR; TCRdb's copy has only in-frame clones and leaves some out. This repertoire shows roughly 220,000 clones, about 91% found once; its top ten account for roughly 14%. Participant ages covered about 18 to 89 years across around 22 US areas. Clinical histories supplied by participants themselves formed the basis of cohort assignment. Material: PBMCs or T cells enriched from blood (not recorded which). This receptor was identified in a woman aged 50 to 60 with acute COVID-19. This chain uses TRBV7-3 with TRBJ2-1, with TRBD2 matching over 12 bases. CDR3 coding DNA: TGTGCCAGCAGCTTATATCCGACTAGCGGGAGTTCCAATGAGCAGTTCTTC. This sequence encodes CASSLYPTSGSSNEQFF. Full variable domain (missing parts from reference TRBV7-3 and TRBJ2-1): GAGVSQTPSNKVTEKGKYVELRCDPISGHTALYWYRQSLGQGPEFLIYFQGTGAADDSGLPNDRFFAVRPEGSVSTLKIQRTERGDSAVYLCASSLYPTSGSSNEQFFGPGTRLTVL.